Listed below are T cell receptor beta chains from one sample, sequenced in a study of blood T cell repertoires in COVID-19. Produced via immunoSEQ multiplex PCR; TCRdb's table is partial and in-frame only. The data hold around 81,000 clones, with 82% observed a single time. Sequencing was carried out using peripheral blood. All receptors derive from a human donor in a cohort sampled during active COVID-19. The CDR3 runs from the conserved cysteine through the conserved F or W. The D gene is left open where the match is weak. Expanded clones are given a class, and other clones once, few, many or no size at all.

j_gene: TRBJ1-2
d_gene: NA
abundance: NA
v_gene: TRBV30
CDR3nt: TGTGCCTGGAGTGTGGCAGGAGCGGGACGGCGTTATGGCTATGGCTACACCTTC
CDR3aa: CAWSVAGAGRRYGYGYTF

j_gene: TRBJ1-3
d_gene: NA
abundance: NA
v_gene: TRBV5-1
CDR3nt: TGCGCCAGCAGCCCAGGAAACACCATATATTTT
CDR3aa: CASSPGNTIYF

j_gene: TRBJ2-7
d_gene: NA
abundance: NA
v_gene: TRBV5-1
CDR3nt: TGCGCCAGCAGCTTCCCCAGGGCTTCCGAGCAGTACTTC
CDR3aa: CASSFPRASEQYF

j_gene: TRBJ2-7
d_gene: NA
abundance: NA
v_gene: TRBV5-1
CDR3nt: TGCGCCAGCAGCTTGGAAGTGGGGCTGACCGAGCAGTACTTC
CDR3aa: CASSLEVGLTEQYF

j_gene: TRBJ1-1
d_gene: NA
abundance: NA
v_gene: TRBV19
CDR3nt: TGTGCCAGTAGTCAACAGGCCCCATCCCCTGAAGCTTTCTTT
CDR3aa: CASSQQAPSPEAFF

j_gene: TRBJ2-2
d_gene: TRBD1
abundance: NA
v_gene: TRBV3-1/TRBV3-2
CDR3nt: TGTGCCAGCAGCCAAGCGGGACAGGTTTTGAACACCGGGGAGCTGTTTTTT
CDR3aa: CASSQAGQVLNTGELFF

j_gene: TRBJ2-7
d_gene: NA
abundance: NA
v_gene: TRBV3-1/TRBV3-2
CDR3nt: TGTGCCAGCAGCCGCGGGGCCCCCGAGCAGTACTTC
CDR3aa: CASSRGAPEQYF

j_gene: TRBJ1-2
d_gene: NA
abundance: NA
v_gene: TRBV7-9
CDR3nt: TGTGCCAGCAGCTTAGAGGCTCCCTATCGGGAGGTGGGCTATGGCTACACCTTC
CDR3aa: CASSLEAPYREVGYGYTF

j_gene: TRBJ2-3
d_gene: NA
abundance: NA
v_gene: TRBV6-5
CDR3nt: TGTGCCAGCGCCGACTTGGGGCCAAATACGCAGTATTTT
CDR3aa: CASADLGPNTQYF

j_gene: TRBJ1-2
d_gene: NA
abundance: NA
v_gene: TRBV4-1
CDR3nt: TGCGCCAGCAGCCAAGATCATGACACGACAGTACGAGCTAACTATGGCTACACCTTC
CDR3aa: CASSQDHDTTVRANYGYTF

j_gene: TRBJ2-7
d_gene: NA
abundance: NA
v_gene: TRBV27
CDR3nt: TGTGCCAGCAGTAGCATGGAGTACCTATACGAGCAGTACTTC
CDR3aa: CASSSMEYLYEQYF

j_gene: TRBJ2-5
d_gene: TRBD1
abundance: few
v_gene: TRBV7-9
CDR3nt: TGTGCCAGCAGCTTAGTAGGGACAGACCAAGAGACCCAGTACTTC
CDR3aa: CASSLVGTDQETQYF

j_gene: TRBJ2-2
d_gene: NA
abundance: once
v_gene: TRBV4-1
CDR3nt: TGCGCCAGCAGCCAAGAAGGGGTCGGGGAGCTGTTTTTT
CDR3aa: CASSQEGVGELFF

j_gene: TRBJ1-2
d_gene: TRBD1
abundance: NA
v_gene: TRBV30
CDR3nt: TGTGCCTGGAGTGCCCGGACAGGTTCATATGGCTACACCTTC
CDR3aa: CAWSARTGSYGYTF

j_gene: TRBJ2-7
d_gene: NA
abundance: NA
v_gene: TRBV19
CDR3nt: TGTGCCAGTAGTACCACCCACAGGGCCCGTGGGTACGAGCAGTACTTC
CDR3aa: CASSTTHRARGYEQYF

j_gene: TRBJ2-7
d_gene: NA
abundance: NA
v_gene: TRBV5-8
CDR3nt: TGTGCCAGCAGAGTACTACAGGGCTCGGGCGAGCAGTACTTC
CDR3aa: CASRVLQGSGEQYF

j_gene: TRBJ2-7
d_gene: TRBD2
abundance: NA
v_gene: TRBV5-6
CDR3nt: TGTGCCAGCAGCTTGGGGGCCGGGTCTAGCGGGGGAATTTACGAGCAGTACTTC
CDR3aa: CASSLGAGSSGGIYEQYF

j_gene: TRBJ2-1
d_gene: TRBD2
abundance: few
v_gene: TRBV9
CDR3nt: TGTGCCAGCAGCCCCGGGGGGGCTAACAATGAGCAGTTCTTC
CDR3aa: CASSPGGANNEQFF

j_gene: TRBJ1-4
d_gene: NA
abundance: NA
v_gene: TRBV19
CDR3nt: TGTGCCAGTAGTCCTCGAGGAACTAATGAAAAACTGTTTTTT
CDR3aa: CASSPRGTNEKLFF

j_gene: TRBJ1-6
d_gene: NA
abundance: NA
v_gene: TRBV7-9
CDR3nt: TGTGCCAGCAGCCCTACAGGGACCAGCGCACCCCTCCACTTT
CDR3aa: CASSPTGTSAPLHF

j_gene: TRBJ1-2
d_gene: NA
abundance: NA
v_gene: TRBV7-9
CDR3nt: TGTGCCAGCAGCTTAGCTCCGGCCCCCGAGGGTGGCTACACCTTC
CDR3aa: CASSLAPAPEGGYTF

j_gene: TRBJ1-2
d_gene: NA
abundance: once
v_gene: TRBV5-1
CDR3nt: TGCGCCAGCAGCAGGGGGGGCTCAGCGCCCCACTATGGCTACACCTTC
CDR3aa: CASSRGGSAPHYGYTF

j_gene: TRBJ1-2
d_gene: NA
abundance: NA
v_gene: TRBV7-9
CDR3nt: TGTGCCAGCAACAGGGAGGGCCTTAATTATGGCTACACCTTC
CDR3aa: CASNREGLNYGYTF

j_gene: TRBJ2-7
d_gene: TRBD2
abundance: NA
v_gene: TRBV4-2
CDR3nt: TGTGCCAGCAGCCATCCCGGACTAGCGGAAAGGAACGAGCAGTACTTC
CDR3aa: CASSHPGLAERNEQYF

j_gene: TRBJ1-4
d_gene: TRBD1
abundance: NA
v_gene: TRBV18
CDR3nt: TGTGCCAGCTCAAGGGACAGGCCCGCAACTAATGAAAAACTGTTTTTT
CDR3aa: CASSRDRPATNEKLFF

j_gene: TRBJ1-2
d_gene: NA
abundance: NA
v_gene: TRBV6-6
CDR3nt: TGTGCCAGCAGCCTACTTACAGGGTTGGGCTATGGCTACACCTTC
CDR3aa: CASSLLTGLGYGYTF

j_gene: TRBJ2-7
d_gene: NA
abundance: NA
v_gene: TRBV4-1
CDR3nt: TGCGCCAGCAGCCCCCTCGGACAGCCTACCTACGAGCAGTACTTC
CDR3aa: CASSPLGQPTYEQYF

j_gene: TRBJ1-1
d_gene: NA
abundance: NA
v_gene: TRBV9
CDR3nt: TGTGCCAGCAGCGCCGACACCCAAGTTAAAGCTTTCTTT
CDR3aa: CASSADTQVKAFF

j_gene: TRBJ2-7
d_gene: NA
abundance: NA
v_gene: TRBV29-1
CDR3nt: TGCAGCGTCCTCTTTGGGGGGTACGAGCAGTACTTC
CDR3aa: CSVLFGGYEQYF

j_gene: TRBJ1-6
d_gene: TRBD1
abundance: NA
v_gene: TRBV7-8
CDR3nt: TGTGCCAGCAGCCCGCGGGACAGGGACGGTTCACCCCTCCACTTT
CDR3aa: CASSPRDRDGSPLHF

j_gene: TRBJ2-7
d_gene: TRBD2
abundance: NA
v_gene: TRBV5-1
CDR3nt: TGCGCCAGCAGTTTAGGGACTAGCAGCGAGCAGTACTTC
CDR3aa: CASSLGTSSEQYF

j_gene: TRBJ2-1
d_gene: TRBD2
abundance: NA
v_gene: TRBV11-3
CDR3nt: TGTGCCAGCAGCTTAGGCCAGCGGGGGGGCCTTTTGAACAATGAGCAGTTCTTC
CDR3aa: CASSLGQRGGLLNNEQFF

j_gene: TRBJ2-7
d_gene: TRBD2
abundance: NA
v_gene: TRBV7-9
CDR3nt: TGTGCCAGCAGCCCAACCCTGGGACTAGCTTCCGAGCAGTACTTC
CDR3aa: CASSPTLGLASEQYF

j_gene: TRBJ1-3
d_gene: NA
abundance: NA
v_gene: TRBV14
CDR3nt: TGTGCCAGCACCAGATCCCGGAGACGCAACACCATATATTTT
CDR3aa: CASTRSRRRNTIYF

j_gene: TRBJ1-2
d_gene: TRBD1
abundance: NA
v_gene: TRBV29-1
CDR3nt: TGCAGCGTCACTACCGGGACAGCCTATGGCTACACCTTC
CDR3aa: CSVTTGTAYGYTF

j_gene: TRBJ1-2
d_gene: TRBD1
abundance: NA
v_gene: TRBV29-1
CDR3nt: TGCAGCGTTGGGACAGGGGACTATGGCTACACCTTC
CDR3aa: CSVGTGDYGYTF

j_gene: TRBJ1-3
d_gene: TRBD1
abundance: NA
v_gene: TRBV6-5
CDR3nt: TGTGCCAGCAGGACAGGGTCGGGAGGAAACACCATATATTTT
CDR3aa: CASRTGSGGNTIYF

j_gene: TRBJ1-2
d_gene: TRBD1
abundance: NA
v_gene: TRBV10-1
CDR3nt: TGCGCCAGCAGTGAGTCGAGGACAGGGGGCTACACCTTC
CDR3aa: CASSESRTGGYTF

j_gene: TRBJ2-7
d_gene: NA
abundance: few
v_gene: TRBV2
CDR3nt: TGTGCCAGCAGTGAACCTTACGAGCAGTACTTC
CDR3aa: CASSEPYEQYF

j_gene: TRBJ1-4
d_gene: NA
abundance: NA
v_gene: TRBV7-2
CDR3nt: TGTGCCAGCAGCTTAGCGCGCGGGTATACTAATGAAAAACTGTTTTTT
CDR3aa: CASSLARGYTNEKLFF